This TCR beta chain derives from a study of T cell repertoires in cytomegalovirus infection. Study summary: Public TCR beta signatures were indicative of both CMV infection and a matching HLA type. Study-wide results and caveats: Dominating the ex vivo response were HLA-C-restricted CMV-specific TCR beta clonotypes. Carriers of CMV plus the relevant HLA were identified by cumulative public TCR beta family frequency.

TCRdb called the reads again in MiXCR, with one record for every CDR3 protein. Among roughly 200,000 distinct CDR3 sequences listed, more than 9% were seen once. To note about this clonotype: Its antigen remains unidentified.

Germline V gene lookup returns CDR1 DFQATT and CDR2 SNEGSKA (reference sequence). The CDR3 extends over 16 amino acids. J lost 7 bases, V lost 5 bases, and 17 bases had no gene match. The V gene is TRBV20-1, the J gene TRBJ1-5; 7 bases match TRBD1. Sequenced material: PBMCs. The sequence was collected from a human donor in good health (CMV status not recorded). Some clones in this sample may be carry-over from other donors' samples. Here the CDR3 DNA reads TGCAGTGCTGAAGGTAACTTCGTGGGACAGCCGCAGCCCCAGCATTTT. This encodes CSAEGNFVGQPQPQHF.